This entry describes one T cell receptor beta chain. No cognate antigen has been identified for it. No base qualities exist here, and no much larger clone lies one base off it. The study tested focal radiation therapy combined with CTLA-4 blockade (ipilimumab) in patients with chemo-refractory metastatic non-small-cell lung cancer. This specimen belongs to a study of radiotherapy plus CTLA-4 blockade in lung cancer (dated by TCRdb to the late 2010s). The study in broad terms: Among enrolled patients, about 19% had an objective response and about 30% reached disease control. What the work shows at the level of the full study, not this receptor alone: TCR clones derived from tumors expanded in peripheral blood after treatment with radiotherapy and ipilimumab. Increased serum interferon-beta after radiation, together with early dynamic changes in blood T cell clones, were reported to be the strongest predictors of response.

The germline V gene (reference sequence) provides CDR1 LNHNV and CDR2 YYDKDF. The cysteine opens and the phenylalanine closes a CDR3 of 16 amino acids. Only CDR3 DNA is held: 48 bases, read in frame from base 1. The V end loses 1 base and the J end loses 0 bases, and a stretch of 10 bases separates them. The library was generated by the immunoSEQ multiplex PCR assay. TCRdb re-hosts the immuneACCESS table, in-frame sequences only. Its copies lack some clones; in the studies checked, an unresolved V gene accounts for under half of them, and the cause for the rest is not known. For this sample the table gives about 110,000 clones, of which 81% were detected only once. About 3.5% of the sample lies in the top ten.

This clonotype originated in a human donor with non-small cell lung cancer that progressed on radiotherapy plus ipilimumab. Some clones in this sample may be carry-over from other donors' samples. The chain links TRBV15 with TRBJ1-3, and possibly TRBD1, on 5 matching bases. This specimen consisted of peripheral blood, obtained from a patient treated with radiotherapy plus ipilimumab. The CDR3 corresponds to CATSRGGGTSGNTIYF. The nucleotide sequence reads TGTGCCACCAGCAGAGGTGGAGGGACCTCTGGAAACACCATATATTTT.